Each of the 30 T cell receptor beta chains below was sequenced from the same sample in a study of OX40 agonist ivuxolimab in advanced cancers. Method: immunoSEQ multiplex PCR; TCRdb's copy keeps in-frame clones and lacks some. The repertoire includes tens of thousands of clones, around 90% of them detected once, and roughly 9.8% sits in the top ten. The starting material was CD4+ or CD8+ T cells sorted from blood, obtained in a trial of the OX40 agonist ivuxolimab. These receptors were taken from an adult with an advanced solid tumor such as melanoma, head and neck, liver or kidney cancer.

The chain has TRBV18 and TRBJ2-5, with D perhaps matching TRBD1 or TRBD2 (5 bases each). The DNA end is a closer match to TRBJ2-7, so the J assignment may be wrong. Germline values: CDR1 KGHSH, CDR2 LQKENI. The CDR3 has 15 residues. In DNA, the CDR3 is TGTGCCAGCTCACCTCCCGGGACGGCCTCCTACGAGCAGTACTTC. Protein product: CASSPPGTASYEQYF.

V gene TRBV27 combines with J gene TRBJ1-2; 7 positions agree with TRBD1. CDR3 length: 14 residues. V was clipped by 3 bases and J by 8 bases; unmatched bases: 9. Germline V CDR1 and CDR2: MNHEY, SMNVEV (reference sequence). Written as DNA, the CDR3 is TGTGCCAGCAGTTTTAACAGGGGATTTTACGGCTACACCTTC. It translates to CASSFNRGFYGYTF.

The CDR3 loop is CASSVLAGGRETQYF. CDR3 nucleotide sequence: TGTGCCAGCAGCGTACTAGCGGGAGGGCGAGAGACCCAGTACTTC. The genes are TRBV7-9 and TRBJ2-5, with 13 bases that match TRBD2. The trim removed 5 bases at V and 4 bases at J, leaving 4 bases unmatched. The CDR3 has 15 amino acids. CDR1 and CDR2 from the germline V gene are SEHNR and FQNEAQ (reference sequence).

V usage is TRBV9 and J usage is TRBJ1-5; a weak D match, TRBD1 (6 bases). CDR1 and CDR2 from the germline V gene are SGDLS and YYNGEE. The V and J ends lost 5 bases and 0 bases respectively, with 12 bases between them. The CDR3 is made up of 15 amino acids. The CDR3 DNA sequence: TGTGCCAGCAGTGAGGGGGTAAATAGCAATCAGCCCCAGCATTTT. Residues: CASSEGVNSNQPQHF. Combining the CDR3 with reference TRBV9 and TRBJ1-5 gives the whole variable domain DSGVTQTPKHLITATGQRVTLRCSPRSGDLSVYWYQQSLDQGLQFLIQYYNGEERAKGNILERFSAQQFPDLHSELNLSSLELGDSALYFCASSEGVNSNQPQHFGDGTRLSIL.

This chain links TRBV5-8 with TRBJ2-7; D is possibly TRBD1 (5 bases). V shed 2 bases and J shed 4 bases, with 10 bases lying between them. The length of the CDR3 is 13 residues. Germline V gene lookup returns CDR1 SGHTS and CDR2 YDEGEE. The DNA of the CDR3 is TGTGCCAGCAGCTTTGGGGCGGAATACGAGCAGTACTTC. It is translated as CASSFGAEYEQYF.

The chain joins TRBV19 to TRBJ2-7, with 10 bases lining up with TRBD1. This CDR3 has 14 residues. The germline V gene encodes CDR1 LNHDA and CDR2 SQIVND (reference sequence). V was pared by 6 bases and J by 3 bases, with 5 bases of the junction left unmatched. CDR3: CASSTGTGDYEQYF. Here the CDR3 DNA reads TGTGCCAGTAGCACCGGGACAGGGGACTACGAGCAGTACTTC.

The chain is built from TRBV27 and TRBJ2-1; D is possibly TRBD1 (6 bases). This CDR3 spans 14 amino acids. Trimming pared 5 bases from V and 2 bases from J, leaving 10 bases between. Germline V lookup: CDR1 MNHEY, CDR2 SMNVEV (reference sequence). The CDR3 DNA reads TGTGCCAGCAGTCACCCAGGGGCCTACAATGAGCAGTTCTTC. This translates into CASSHPGAYNEQFF.

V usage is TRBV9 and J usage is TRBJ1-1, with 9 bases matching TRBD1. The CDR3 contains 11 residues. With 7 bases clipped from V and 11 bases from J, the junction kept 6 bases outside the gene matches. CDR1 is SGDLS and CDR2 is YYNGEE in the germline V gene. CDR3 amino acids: CASGTGLVAFF. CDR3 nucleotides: TGTGCCAGCGGGACAGGGTTAGTCGCTTTCTTT.

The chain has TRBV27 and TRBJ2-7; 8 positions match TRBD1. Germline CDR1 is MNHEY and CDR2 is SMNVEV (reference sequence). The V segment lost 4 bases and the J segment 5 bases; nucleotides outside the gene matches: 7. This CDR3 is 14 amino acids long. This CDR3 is CASSSRTGFNEQYF. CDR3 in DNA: TGTGCCAGCAGTTCACGGACAGGGTTCAACGAGCAGTACTTC.

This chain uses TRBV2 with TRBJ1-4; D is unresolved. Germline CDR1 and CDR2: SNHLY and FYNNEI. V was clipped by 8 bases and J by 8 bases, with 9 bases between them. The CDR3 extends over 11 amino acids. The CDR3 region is CASYGGEKLFF. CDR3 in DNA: TGTGCCAGCTATGGAGGCGAAAAACTGTTTTTT. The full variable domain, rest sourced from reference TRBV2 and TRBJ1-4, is EPEVTQTPSHQVTQMGQEVILRCVPISNHLYFYWYRQILGQKVEFLVSFYNNEISEKSEIFDDQFSVERPDGSNFTLKIRSTKLEDSAMYFCASYGGEKLFFGSGTQLSVL.

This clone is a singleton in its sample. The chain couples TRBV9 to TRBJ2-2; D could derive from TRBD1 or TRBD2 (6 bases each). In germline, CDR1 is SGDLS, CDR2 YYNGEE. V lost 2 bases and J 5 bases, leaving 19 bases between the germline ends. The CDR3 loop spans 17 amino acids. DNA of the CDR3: TGTGCCAGCAGCGTTTCAGAAAGACTAGGGGGGACCGGGGAGCTGTTTTTT. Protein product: CASSVSERLGGTGELFF.

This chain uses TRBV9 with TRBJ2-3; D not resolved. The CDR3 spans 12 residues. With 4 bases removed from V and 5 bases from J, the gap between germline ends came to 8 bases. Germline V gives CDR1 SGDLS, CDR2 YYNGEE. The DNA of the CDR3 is TGTGCCAGCAGCCCGAATGGAGATACGCAGTATTTT. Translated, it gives CASSPNGDTQYF.

CDR3 DNA sequence: TGTGCCAGCAGTGAATATCTTTGGGAGACCCAGTACTTC. Translating gives CASSEYLWETQYF. The gene calls are TRBV2 and TRBJ2-5; D not certain. Germline V gene lookup returns CDR1 SNHLY and CDR2 FYNNEI. Trimming removed 2 bases at V and 5 bases at J, with 9 bases between. This CDR3 is 13 amino acids long.

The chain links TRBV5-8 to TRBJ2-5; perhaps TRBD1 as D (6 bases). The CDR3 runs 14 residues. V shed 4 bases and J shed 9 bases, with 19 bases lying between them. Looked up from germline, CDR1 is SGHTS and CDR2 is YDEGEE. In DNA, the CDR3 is TGTGCCAGCAGCCAGGGGTCTGCCGGCAAGGCCCAGTACTTC. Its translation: CASSQGSAGKAQYF.

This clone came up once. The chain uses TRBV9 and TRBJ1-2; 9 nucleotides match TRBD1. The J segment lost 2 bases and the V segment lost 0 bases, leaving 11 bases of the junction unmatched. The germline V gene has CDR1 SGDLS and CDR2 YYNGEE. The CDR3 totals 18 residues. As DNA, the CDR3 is TGTGCCAGCAGCGTAGACCCGGACAGGGGCGACGGAAACTATGGCTACACCTTC. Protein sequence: CASSVDPDRGDGNYGYTF.

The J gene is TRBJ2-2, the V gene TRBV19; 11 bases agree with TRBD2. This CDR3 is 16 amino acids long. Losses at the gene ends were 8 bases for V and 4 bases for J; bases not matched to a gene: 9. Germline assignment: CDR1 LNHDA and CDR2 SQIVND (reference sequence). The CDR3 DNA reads TGTGCCAGTCTGTGGGGCCTAGCGGGAGGCACCGGGGAGCTGTTTTTT. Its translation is CASLWGLAGGTGELFF.

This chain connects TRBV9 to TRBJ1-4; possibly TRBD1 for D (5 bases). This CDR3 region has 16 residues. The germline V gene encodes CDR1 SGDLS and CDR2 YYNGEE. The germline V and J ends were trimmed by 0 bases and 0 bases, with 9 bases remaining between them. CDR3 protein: CASSVAAQATNEKLFF. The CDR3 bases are TGTGCCAGCAGCGTAGCTGCACAGGCAACTAATGAAAAACTGTTTTTT.

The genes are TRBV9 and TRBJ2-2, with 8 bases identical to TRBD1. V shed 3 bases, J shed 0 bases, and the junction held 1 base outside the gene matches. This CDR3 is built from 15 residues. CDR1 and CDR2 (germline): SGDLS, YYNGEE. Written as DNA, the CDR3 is TGTGCCAGCAGCGGGGGACAGGCGAACACCGGGGAGCTGTTTTTT. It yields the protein CASSGGQANTGELFF.

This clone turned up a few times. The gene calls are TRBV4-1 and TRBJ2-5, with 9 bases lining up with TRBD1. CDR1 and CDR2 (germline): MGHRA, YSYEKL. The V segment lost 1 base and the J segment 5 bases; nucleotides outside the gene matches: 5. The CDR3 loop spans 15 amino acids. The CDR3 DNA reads TGCGCCAGCAGCCAAGGACAGGGGGAGTTGGAGACCCAGTACTTC. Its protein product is CASSQGQGELETQYF.

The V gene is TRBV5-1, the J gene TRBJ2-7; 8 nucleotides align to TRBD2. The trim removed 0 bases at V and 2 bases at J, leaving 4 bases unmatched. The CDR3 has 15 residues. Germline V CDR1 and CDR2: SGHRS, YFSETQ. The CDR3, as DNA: TGCGCCAGCAGCTTGGCTTTGGGACTAGCCTACGAGCAGTACTTC. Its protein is CASSLALGLAYEQYF.

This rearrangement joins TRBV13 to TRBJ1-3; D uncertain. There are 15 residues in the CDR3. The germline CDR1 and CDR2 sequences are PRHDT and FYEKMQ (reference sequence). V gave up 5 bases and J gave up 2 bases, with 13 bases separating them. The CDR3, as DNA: TGTGCCAGCAGCCTGGAGACCGGGGCTGGAAACACCATATATTTT. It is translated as CASSLETGAGNTIYF.

The CDR3 coding sequence is TGTGCCAGCAGTTTATTACTGAGGGGGCACGAGCAGTACTTC. It codes for CASSLLLRGHEQYF. The V gene is TRBV27, the J gene TRBJ2-7; 7 bases match TRBD1. Germline values: CDR1 MNHEY, CDR2 SMNVEV (reference sequence). There are 14 residues in the CDR3. V lost 1 base to trimming and J lost 5 bases; unmatched junction nucleotides: 5.

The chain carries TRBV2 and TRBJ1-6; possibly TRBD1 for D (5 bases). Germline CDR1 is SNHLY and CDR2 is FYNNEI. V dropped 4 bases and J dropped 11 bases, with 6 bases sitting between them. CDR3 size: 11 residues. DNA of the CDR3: TGTGCCAGCAGTGGGGACCCACCCCTCCACTTT. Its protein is CASSGDPPLHF. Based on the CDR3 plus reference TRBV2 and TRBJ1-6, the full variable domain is EPEVTQTPSHQVTQMGQEVILRCVPISNHLYFYWYRQILGQKVEFLVSFYNNEISEKSEIFDDQFSVERPDGSNFTLKIRSTKLEDSAMYFCASSGDPPLHFGNGTRLTVT.

The CDR3 spells CASSLLFQGGEQFF. CDR3 in DNA: TGTGCCAGCAGCTTGCTTTTTCAGGGAGGGGAGCAGTTCTTC. The rearrangement joins TRBV5-4 to TRBJ2-1, with 7 bases lining up with TRBD2. Germline loops: CDR1 SGHNT, CDR2 YYREEE (reference sequence). CDR3 size: 14 residues. V lost 1 base to trimming and J lost 10 bases; unmatched junction nucleotides: 8. Full variable domain (missing parts from reference TRBV5-4 and TRBJ2-1): ETGVTQSPTHLIKTRGQQVTLRCSSQSGHNTVSWYQQALGQGPQFIFQYYREEENGRGNFPPRFSGLQFPNYSSELNVNALELDDSALYLCASSLLFQGGEQFFGPGTRLTVL.

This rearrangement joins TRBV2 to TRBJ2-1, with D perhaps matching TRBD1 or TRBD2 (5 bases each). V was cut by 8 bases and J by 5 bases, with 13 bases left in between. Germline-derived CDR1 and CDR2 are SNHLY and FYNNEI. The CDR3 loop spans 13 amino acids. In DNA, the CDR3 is TGTGCCAGCGGGACCCTCCCTAACAATGAGCAGTTCTTC. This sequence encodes CASGTLPNNEQFF.

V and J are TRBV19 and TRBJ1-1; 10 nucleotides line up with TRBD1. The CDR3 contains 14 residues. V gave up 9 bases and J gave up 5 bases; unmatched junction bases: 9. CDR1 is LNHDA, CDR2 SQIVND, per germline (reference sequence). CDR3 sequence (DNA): TGTGCCAGCAAGGTCCGGGACAGGGGTACTGAAGCTTTCTTT. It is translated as CASKVRDRGTEAFF.

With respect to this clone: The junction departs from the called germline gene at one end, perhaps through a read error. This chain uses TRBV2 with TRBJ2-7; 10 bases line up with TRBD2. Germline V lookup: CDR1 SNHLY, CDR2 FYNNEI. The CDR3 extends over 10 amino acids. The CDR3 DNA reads TGTGCCAGCGGCGGACTAGCGGAGGCCTTC. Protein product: CASGGLAEAF.

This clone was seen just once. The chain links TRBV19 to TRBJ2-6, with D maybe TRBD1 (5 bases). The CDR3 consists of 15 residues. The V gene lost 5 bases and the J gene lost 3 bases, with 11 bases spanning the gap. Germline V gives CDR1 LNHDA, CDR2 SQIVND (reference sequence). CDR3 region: CASSFGQGGANVLTF. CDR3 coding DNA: TGTGCCAGTAGTTTCGGACAAGGTGGGGCCAACGTCCTGACTTTC.

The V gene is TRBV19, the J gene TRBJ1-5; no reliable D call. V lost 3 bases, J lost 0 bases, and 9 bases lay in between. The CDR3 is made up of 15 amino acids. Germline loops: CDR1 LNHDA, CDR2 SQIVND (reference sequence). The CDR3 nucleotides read TGTGCCAGTAGTATCACAGATTATAGCAATCAGCCCCAGCATTTT. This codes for CASSITDYSNQPQHF.

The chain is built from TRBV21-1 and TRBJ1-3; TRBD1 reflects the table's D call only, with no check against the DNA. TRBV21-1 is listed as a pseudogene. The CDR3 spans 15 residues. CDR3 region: CASSKVGQGGNTIYF. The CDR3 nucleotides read TGTGCCAGCAGCAAAGTCGGACAGGGTGGAAACACCATATATTTT.